One and the same sample provided the 14 T cell receptor beta chains below, sequenced in a study of blood T cell repertoires in COVID-19. Only in-frame clones appear in the TCRdb table, and some are missing; sequencing was by immunoSEQ multiplex PCR. This sample has more than 95,000 clones, with nearly 90% found just once. Material for sequencing was peripheral blood. The origin of the receptors is a woman of 80 years or more with acute or convalescent COVID-19.

This clone is a singleton in its sample. V is TRBV3-1 (or the pseudogene TRBV3-2) and J is TRBJ2-1, with D perhaps matching TRBD2 (6 bases). Trimming pared 5 bases from V and 7 bases from J, leaving 15 bases between. The CDR3 is 14 amino acids. From germline, CDR1 is LGHDT and CDR2 YNNKEL (reference sequence). For the CDR3, the DNA is TGTGCCAGCAGCGGTAGACTAGTATTGAATGAGCAGTTCTTC. Its translation is CASSGRLVLNEQFF.

CDR3 residues: CASSQGAGADTQYF. Here the CDR3 DNA reads TGCGCCAGCAGCCAAGGTGCCGGGGCAGATACGCAGTATTTT. The genes are TRBV4-1 and TRBJ2-3; the D gene is possibly TRBD2 (5 bases). The CDR3 runs to 14 residues. Germline V gene data show CDR1 as MGHRA and CDR2 as YSYEKL. V lost 1 base to trimming and J lost 4 bases, with 9 bases between them.

This clone occurred once. The chain is built from TRBV19 and TRBJ2-1; TRBD2 agrees at 8 bases. Trimming cost V 1 base and J 0 bases; bases outside gene matches: 2. The germline gives CDR1 LNHDA, CDR2 SQIVND (reference sequence). The CDR3 has 16 residues. CDR3 in amino acids: CASSIVLAGSYNEQFF. The CDR3 nucleotides read TGTGCCAGTAGTATAGTTCTAGCGGGCTCCTACAATGAGCAGTTCTTC.

J is TRBJ1-6 and V is TRBV7-3; possible D gene TRBD1, 5 bases. CDR3 length: 14 residues. Trimming stripped 2 bases from V and 7 bases from J, with 9 bases between. Germline CDR1 reads SGHTA; CDR2 reads FQGTGA. Here the CDR3 DNA reads TGTGCCAGCAGCTTACGGGGGGTGAATTCACCCCTCCACTTT. It encodes CASSLRGVNSPLHF. Complete variable domain (other parts from reference TRBV7-3 and TRBJ1-6): GAGVSQTPSNKVTEKGKYVELRCDPISGHTALYWYRQSLGQGPEFLIYFQGTGAADDSGLPNDRFFAVRPEGSVSTLKIQRTERGDSAVYLCASSLRGVNSPLHFGNGTRLTVT.

This rearrangement joins TRBV18 to TRBJ2-5; no clear D. CDR1 is KGHSH, CDR2 LQKENI, per germline. The CDR3 totals 11 residues. V was trimmed by 3 bases and J by 5 bases, leaving 4 bases between them. CDR3 residues: CASSPEETQYF. CDR3 in DNA: TGTGCCAGCTCACCGGAGGAGACCCAGTACTTC. Based on the CDR3 plus reference TRBV18 and TRBJ2-5, the full variable domain is NAGVMQNPRHLVRRRGQEARLRCSPMKGHSHVYWYRQLPEEGLKFMVYLQKENIIDESGMPKERFSAEFPKEGPSILRIQQVVRGDSAAYFCASSPEETQYFGPGTRLLVL.

The chain recombines TRBV28 with TRBJ2-7; D possibly corresponds to TRBD1 (5 bases). The CDR3 is 14 amino acids. V lost 5 bases to trimming and J lost 3 bases, with 14 bases between them. CDR1 is MDHEN and CDR2 is SYDVKM in the germline V gene. CDR3 residues: CASSPPVDSYEQYF. The CDR3 nucleotides read TGTGCCAGCAGTCCCCCGGTCGACAGCTACGAGCAGTACTTC.

This clone was seen more than once but under ten times. The CDR3 loop is CASSITQSGHGYTF. The CDR3 DNA is TGTGCCAGTAGTATAACGCAGTCAGGGCATGGCTACACCTTC. The rearrangement joins TRBV19 to TRBJ1-2; D may be TRBD1 (5 bases). Germline V gives CDR1 LNHDA, CDR2 SQIVND (reference sequence). V was cut by 2 bases and J by 6 bases, with 13 bases left in between. The CDR3 consists of 14 residues.

The rearrangement joins TRBV19 to TRBJ2-7, with D possibly being TRBD1 (6 bases). V was cut by 5 bases and J by 3 bases, with 14 bases left in between. Germline loops: CDR1 LNHDA, CDR2 SQIVND (reference sequence). CDR3 size: 14 residues. As DNA, the CDR3 is TGTGCCAGTAGTCCCCAGGGGTCCCTCTACGAGCAGTACTTC. Its protein product is CASSPQGSLYEQYF.

The CDR3 reads CASMGGGFTYNEQFF. The CDR3 coding sequence is TGTGCCAGCATGGGGGGGGGCTTCACCTACAATGAGCAGTTCTTC. The chain uses TRBV6-5 and TRBJ2-1; tentatively, D is TRBD2 (7 bases). The V and J ends lost 7 bases and 2 bases respectively, with 15 bases between them. CDR1 MNHEY and CDR2 SVGAGI come from the germline V gene. The CDR3 spans 15 residues.

The V gene is TRBV27, the J gene TRBJ2-3; a weak D match, TRBD2 (6 bases). V was clipped by 7 bases and J by 0 bases, with 11 bases between them. Looked up from germline, CDR1 is MNHEY and CDR2 is SMNVEV (reference sequence). This CDR3 has 14 amino acids. CDR3 nucleotides: TGTGCCAGCAATCCCAGCGGGAGCACAGATACGCAGTATTTT. It encodes CASNPSGSTDTQYF.

The chain links TRBV3-1 (or the pseudogene TRBV3-2) to TRBJ2-2; unclear D gene. Germline-derived CDR1 and CDR2 are LGHDT and YNNKEL (reference sequence). This CDR3 comprises 13 residues. Trimming pared 1 base from V and 7 bases from J, leaving 7 bases between. The chain's CDR3 is CASSQGSGGELFF. The CDR3 region has the DNA TGTGCCAGCAGCCAAGGATCGGGCGGGGAGCTGTTTTTT.

This clone was observed once. The chain links TRBV3-1 (or the pseudogene TRBV3-2) to TRBJ1-2; D is undetermined. This CDR3 has 17 amino acids. Deletions cut 3 bases from V and 3 bases from J, with 20 bases between. Looked up from germline, CDR1 is LGHDT and CDR2 is YNNKEL (reference sequence). CDR3 residues: CASSHGPGWGTDYGYTF. CDR3 DNA sequence: TGTGCCAGCAGCCATGGTCCGGGGTGGGGTACGGACTATGGCTACACCTTC.

This chain uses TRBV7-6 with TRBJ1-6, with D uncertain. This CDR3 has 14 residues. V lost 4 bases and J 4 bases, leaving 8 bases between the germline ends. Germline assignment: CDR1 SGHVS and CDR2 FNYEAQ. In nucleotides, the CDR3 is TGTGCCAGCAGCTGGCAGGTTTATAATTCACCCCTCCACTTT. It codes for CASSWQVYNSPLHF.

The chain uses TRBV7-2 and TRBJ2-5; 10 positions match TRBD2. The CDR3 is 16 amino acids. The V and J ends lost 5 bases and 4 bases, in that order; junction bases with no gene match: 10. The germline V gene has CDR1 SGHTA and CDR2 FQGNSA. CDR3 nucleotides: TGTGCCAGCAGCCCCATGAAGCGGGGGGGCGGAGAGACCCAGTACTTC. Translated, it gives CASSPMKRGGGETQYF.